This T cell receptor beta chain was found in a study of shared clonotypes between healthy human individuals. Study summary: The donors, a couple of women and three men, were aged 18 to 49.

As to this clone: What it recognizes is unknown.

Donors were healthy HIV-negative adults without recent acute infections or vaccinations. The CDR3 loop spans 15 amino acids. V gave up 1 base and J gave up 2 bases; unmatched junction bases: 3. Germline assignment: CDR1 SGHTA and CDR2 FQGNSA. Whole-study findings and limits: Non-shared clonotypes had lower generation probabilities than those shared by all four donors.

Sequenced by immunoSEQ multiplex PCR; TCRdb stores in-frame clones only, minus some. This table holds about 990,000 clones, around three quarters found once. The receptor was derived from a man aged 18 to 30 in good health. Some clones in this sample may be carry-over from other donors' samples. The sample was memory CD4+ T cells from PBMCs. Regarding subset: CD45RA-negative fraction. The chain couples TRBV7-2 to TRBJ2-7; 9 bases align to TRBD2. The CDR3 here is CASSLGPSGAYEQYF. The CDR3 DNA follows: TGTGCCAGCAGCTTAGGGCCTAGCGGGGCCTACGAGCAGTACTTC.